This TCR beta chain comes out of a study of blood T cell repertoires in COVID-19. Produced via immunoSEQ multiplex PCR; TCRdb's table is partial and in-frame only. The data contain approximately 85,000 clones, more than 70% of them seen just once; the ten biggest clones take up about 24%. The source is a woman older than 75 in a cohort sampled during active or convalescent COVID-19. Sample: peripheral blood.

The CDR3: CSASYLGGSLSYNEQFF. CDR3 bases: TGCAGTGCTAGTTACCTAGGCGGGAGCCTTTCCTACAATGAGCAGTTCTTC. This chain joins TRBV20-1 and TRBJ2-1, with 7 nucleotides matching TRBD2. This CDR3 is built from 17 residues. V lost 3 bases, J lost 1 base, and 12 bases stayed unmatched. Germline lookup yields CDR1 DFQATT and CDR2 SNEGSKA (reference sequence).